This T cell receptor beta chain was observed in a study of vaccination effects on CD4 cells after COVID-19. Study details: Of the BNT162b2 and mRNA-1273 vaccines, participants received two doses of one or the other. Wells each received 1.8 million or so PBMC, cultured with around 9.6 IU/ml IL-2 and roughly 9.8 ug/ml peptides. A couple of convalescent pre-vaccine samples were taken 142 and 148 days post-diagnosis.

The repertoire was sequenced with immunoSEQ multiplex PCR; TCRdb's copy has only in-frame clones and lacks some. This sample has approximately 45,000 clones, with about 76% found just once. A 10-day culture period preceded the isolation of CD4+ T cells. Half the medium was replaced with IL-2 medium on days 3 and 7. Comment on this clone: The antigen is unknown.

The germline V gene encodes CDR1 MNHEY and CDR2 SVGEGT. This CDR3 is built from 14 residues. Trimming cost V 5 bases and J 3 bases, with 11 bases left between them. The rearrangement links TRBV6-2 or TRBV6-3 to TRBJ2-4; D uncertain. The sample consisted of CD4+ T cells from PBMCs cultured without peptide, taken before COVID-19 vaccination. This receptor was identified in a human donor who had a prior SARS-CoV-2 infection. The CDR3 DNA follows: TGTGCCAGCAGTCCACCAGGTGGCAAAAACATTCAGTACTTC. Its protein product is CASSPPGGKNIQYF.